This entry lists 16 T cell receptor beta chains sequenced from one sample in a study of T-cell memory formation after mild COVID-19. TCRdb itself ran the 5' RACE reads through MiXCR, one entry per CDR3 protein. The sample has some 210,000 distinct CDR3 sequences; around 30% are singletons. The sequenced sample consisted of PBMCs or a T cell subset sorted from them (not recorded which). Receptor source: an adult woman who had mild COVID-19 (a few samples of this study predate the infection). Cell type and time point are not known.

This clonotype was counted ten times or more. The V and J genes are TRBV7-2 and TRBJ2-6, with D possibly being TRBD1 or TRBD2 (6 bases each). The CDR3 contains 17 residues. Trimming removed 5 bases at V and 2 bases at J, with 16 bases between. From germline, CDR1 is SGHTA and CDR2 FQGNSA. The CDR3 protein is CASSRQGGLTGANVLTF. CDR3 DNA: TGTGCCAGCAGCCGACAAGGGGGGCTCACTGGGGCCAACGTCCTGACTTTC.

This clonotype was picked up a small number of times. CDR3 DNA sequence: TGTGCCAGCACGCACTTACAGGGGGCAGAGGAGACCCAGTACTTC. As protein: CASTHLQGAEETQYF. This rearrangement joins TRBV7-9 to TRBJ2-5, with 9 bases identical to TRBD1. CDR1 is SEHNR, CDR2 FQNEAQ, per germline (reference sequence). The CDR3 contains 15 residues. V trimming: 7 bases; J trimming: 5 bases; junction bases outside the gene matches: 11.

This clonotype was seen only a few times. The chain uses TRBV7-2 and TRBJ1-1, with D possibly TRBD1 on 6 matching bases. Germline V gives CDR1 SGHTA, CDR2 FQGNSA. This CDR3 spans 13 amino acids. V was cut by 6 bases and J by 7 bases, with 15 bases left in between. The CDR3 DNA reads TGTGCCAGCAGGCAGGACAGCCAGGGTGAAGCTTTCTTT. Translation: CASRQDSQGEAFF.

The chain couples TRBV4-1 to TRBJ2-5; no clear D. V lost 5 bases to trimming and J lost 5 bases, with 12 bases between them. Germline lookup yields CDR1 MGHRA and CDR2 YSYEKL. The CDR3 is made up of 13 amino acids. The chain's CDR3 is CASSGYVSETQYF. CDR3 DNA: TGCGCCAGCAGCGGTTACGTGTCTGAGACCCAGTACTTC.

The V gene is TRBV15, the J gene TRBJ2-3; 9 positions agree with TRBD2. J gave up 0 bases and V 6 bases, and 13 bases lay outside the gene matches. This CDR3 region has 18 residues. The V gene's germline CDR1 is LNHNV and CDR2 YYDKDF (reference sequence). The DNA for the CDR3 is TGTGCCACCAGGTCCCGTGCGGGAGGGCCTCCAAGCACAGATACGCAGTATTTT. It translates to CATRSRAGGPPSTDTQYF.

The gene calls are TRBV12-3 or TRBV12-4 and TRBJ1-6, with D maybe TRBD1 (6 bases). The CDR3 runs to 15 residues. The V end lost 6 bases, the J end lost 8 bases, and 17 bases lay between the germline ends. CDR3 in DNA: TGTGCCAGCAGACGCTCTCCGGGGGCGGATTCACCCCTCCACTTT. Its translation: CASRRSPGADSPLHF.

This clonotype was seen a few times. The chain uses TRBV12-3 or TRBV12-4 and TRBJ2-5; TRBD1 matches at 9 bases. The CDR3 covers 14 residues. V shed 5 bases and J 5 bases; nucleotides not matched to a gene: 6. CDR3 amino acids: CASSPTGGRETQYF. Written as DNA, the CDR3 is TGTGCCAGCAGTCCGACAGGGGGGCGGGAGACCCAGTACTTC.

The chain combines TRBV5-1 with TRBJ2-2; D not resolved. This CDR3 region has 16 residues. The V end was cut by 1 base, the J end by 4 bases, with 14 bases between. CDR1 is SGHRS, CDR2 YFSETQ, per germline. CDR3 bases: TGCGCCAGCAGCTTGTTGACACACCCTGGCACCGGGGAGCTGTTTTTT. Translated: CASSLLTHPGTGELFF.

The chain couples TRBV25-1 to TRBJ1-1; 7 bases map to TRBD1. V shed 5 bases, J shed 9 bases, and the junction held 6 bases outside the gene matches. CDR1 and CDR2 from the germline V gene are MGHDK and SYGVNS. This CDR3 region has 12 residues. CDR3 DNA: TGTGCCAGCAGTACCAACAGGGGAAAAGCTTTCTTT. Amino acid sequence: CASSTNRGKAFF.

For the CDR3, the DNA is TGTGCCACCAGCAGAGATCGTACGAACAGGAACACTGAAGCTTTCTTT. The encoded protein is CATSRDRTNRNTEAFF. This chain joins TRBV15 and TRBJ1-1; D is unresolved. Germline V gene data show CDR1 as LNHNV and CDR2 as YYDKDF (reference sequence). The CDR3 runs to 16 residues. V lost 0 bases and J lost 1, with 12 bases in between.

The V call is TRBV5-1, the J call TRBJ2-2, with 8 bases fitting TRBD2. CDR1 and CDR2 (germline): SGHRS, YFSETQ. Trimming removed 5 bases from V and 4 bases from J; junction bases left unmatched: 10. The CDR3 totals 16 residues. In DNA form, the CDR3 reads TGCGCCAGCAGTAATATACGGGAGGGCCGCACCGGGGAGCTGTTTTTT. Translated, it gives CASSNIREGRTGELFF.

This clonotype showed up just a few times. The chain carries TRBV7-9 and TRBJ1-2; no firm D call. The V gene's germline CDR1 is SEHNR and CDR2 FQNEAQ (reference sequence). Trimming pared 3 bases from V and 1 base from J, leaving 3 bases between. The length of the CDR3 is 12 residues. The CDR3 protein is CASSFSNYGYTF. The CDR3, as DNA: TGTGCCAGCAGCTTCAGTAACTATGGCTACACCTTC.

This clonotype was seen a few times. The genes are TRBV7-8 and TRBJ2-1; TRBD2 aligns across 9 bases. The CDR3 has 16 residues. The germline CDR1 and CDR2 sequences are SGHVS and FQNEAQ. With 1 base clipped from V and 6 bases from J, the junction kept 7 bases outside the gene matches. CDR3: CASSLGASGTFNEQFF. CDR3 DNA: TGTGCCAGCAGCTTAGGGGCTAGCGGGACCTTCAATGAGCAGTTCTTC.

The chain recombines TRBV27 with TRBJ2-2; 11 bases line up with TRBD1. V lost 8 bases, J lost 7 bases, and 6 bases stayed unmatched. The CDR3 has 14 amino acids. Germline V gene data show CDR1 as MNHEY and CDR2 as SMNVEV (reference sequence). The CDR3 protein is CASRTGGLVGELFF. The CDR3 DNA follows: TGTGCCAGCCGGACAGGGGGCTTAGTCGGGGAGCTGTTTTTT.

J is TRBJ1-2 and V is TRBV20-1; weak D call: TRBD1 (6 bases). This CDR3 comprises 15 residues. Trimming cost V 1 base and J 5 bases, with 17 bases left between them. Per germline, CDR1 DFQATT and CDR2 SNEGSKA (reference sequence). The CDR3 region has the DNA TGCAGTGCTAGAGTCTCGGCAGGGGTCGGTTATGGCTACACCTTC. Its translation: CSARVSAGVGYGYTF.

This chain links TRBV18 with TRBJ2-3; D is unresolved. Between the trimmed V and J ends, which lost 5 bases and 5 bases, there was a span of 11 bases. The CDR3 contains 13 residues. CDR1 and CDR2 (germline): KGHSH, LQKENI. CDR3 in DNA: TGTGCCAGCTCAGGCGAACTTGGAGATACGCAGTATTTT. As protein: CASSGELGDTQYF.